A single sample gave rise to the 9 T cell receptor beta chains below, sequenced in a study of cytomegalovirus exposure and HLA in healthy donors. Primers included in the PCR were 60 Vbeta and 13 Jbeta primers. Here immunoSEQ multiplex PCR was the method, and the copy in TCRdb shows in-frame clones only, minus some. The profile shows tens of thousands of clones, 60% to 80% of them singletons. The sequenced sample consisted of PBMCs. The receptor source for this set is a woman in her thirties or forties in good health and CMV-seropositive.

The rearrangement uses TRBV6-1 and TRBJ2-3; TRBD1 matches at 7 bases. The CDR3 consists of 14 residues. The V gene end was trimmed by 5 bases and the J gene end by 0 bases; junction bases not matched to a gene: 2. Per the germline V gene, CDR1 is MNHNS and CDR2 is SASEGT. CDR3: CASSRQGSTDTQYF. The CDR3 bases are TGTGCCAGCAGTCGACAGGGTAGCACAGATACGCAGTATTTT.

The chain is built from TRBV7-6 and TRBJ2-7, with D perhaps matching TRBD2 (6 bases). With 1 base removed from V and 1 base from J, the gap between germline ends came to 11 bases. CDR1 is SGHVS and CDR2 is FNYEAQ in the germline V gene. CDR3 length: 15 residues. The CDR3 protein is CASSLEAGRSYEQYF. In nucleotides, the CDR3 is TGTGCCAGCAGCTTAGAAGCGGGTCGATCCTACGAGCAGTACTTC.

The chain recombines TRBV5-1 with TRBJ2-5; possible D gene TRBD2, 6 bases. The ends were cut back, 4 bases at V and 3 bases at J, with 10 bases in the middle. CDR1 is SGHRS, CDR2 YFSETQ, per germline. This CDR3 contains 13 residues. In nucleotides, the CDR3 is TGCGCCAGCAGCCCGGGACTTAAAGAGACCCAGTACTTC. It yields the protein CASSPGLKETQYF.

This clone was observed a few times. The J gene is TRBJ2-3, the V gene TRBV12-5; the D gene is possibly TRBD2 (6 bases). CDR1 and CDR2 from the germline V gene are LGHNT and FRNRAP. This CDR3 has 13 amino acids. Trimming stripped 7 bases from V and 2 bases from J, with 10 bases between. This CDR3 reads CASVPSATDTQYF. CDR3 DNA sequence: TGTGCTAGTGTCCCTAGCGCCACAGATACGCAGTATTTT.

The chain joins TRBV5-1 to TRBJ1-1; perhaps TRBD1 as D (5 bases). The CDR3 loop spans 13 amino acids. Germline CDR1 reads SGHRS; CDR2 reads YFSETQ. V was clipped by 4 bases and J by 7 bases, with 14 bases between them. The CDR3 DNA sequence: TGCGCCAGCAGCCCCATGGACAAAAATGAAGCTTTCTTT. It codes for CASSPMDKNEAFF.

The chain has TRBV4-2 and TRBJ2-7; 11 bases are a match to TRBD2. Trimming took 1 base from V and 4 from J; bases not matched to a gene: 6. This CDR3 has 16 amino acids. CDR1 and CDR2 (germline): LGHNA, YNFKEQ. CDR3 amino acids: CASSQGEIAGGYEQYF. DNA for the CDR3: TGTGCCAGCAGCCAAGGGGAGATAGCGGGGGGGTACGAGCAGTACTTC.

The chain couples TRBV4-1 to TRBJ2-3; 7 bases match TRBD1. Germline assignment: CDR1 MGHRA and CDR2 YSYEKL. This CDR3 has 15 residues. V lost 2 bases and J lost 2; bases outside the gene matches: 4. The CDR3 DNA is TGCGCCAGCAGCCAAACGGGGACAGCCACAGATACGCAGTATTTT. This sequence encodes CASSQTGTATDTQYF.

This clone was picked up one time. The chain links TRBV7-2 to TRBJ1-6; 7 nucleotides align to TRBD1. J lost 3 bases, V lost 6 bases, and 8 bases had no gene match. This CDR3 has 16 amino acids. In germline, CDR1 is SGHTA, CDR2 FQGNSA. Here the CDR3 reads CASRHTGESYNSPLHF. CDR3 DNA sequence: TGTGCCAGCAGACATACAGGGGAAAGCTATAATTCACCCCTCCACTTT.

The genes are TRBV4-1 and TRBJ1-2; D not certain. From germline, CDR1 is MGHRA and CDR2 YSYEKL. The CDR3 has 16 residues. The ends were cut back, 0 bases at V and 5 bases at J, with 16 bases in the middle. This CDR3 reads CASSQDGEKLVYGYTF. The DNA for the CDR3 is TGCGCCAGCAGCCAAGATGGTGAGAAGTTGGTTTATGGCTACACCTTC.